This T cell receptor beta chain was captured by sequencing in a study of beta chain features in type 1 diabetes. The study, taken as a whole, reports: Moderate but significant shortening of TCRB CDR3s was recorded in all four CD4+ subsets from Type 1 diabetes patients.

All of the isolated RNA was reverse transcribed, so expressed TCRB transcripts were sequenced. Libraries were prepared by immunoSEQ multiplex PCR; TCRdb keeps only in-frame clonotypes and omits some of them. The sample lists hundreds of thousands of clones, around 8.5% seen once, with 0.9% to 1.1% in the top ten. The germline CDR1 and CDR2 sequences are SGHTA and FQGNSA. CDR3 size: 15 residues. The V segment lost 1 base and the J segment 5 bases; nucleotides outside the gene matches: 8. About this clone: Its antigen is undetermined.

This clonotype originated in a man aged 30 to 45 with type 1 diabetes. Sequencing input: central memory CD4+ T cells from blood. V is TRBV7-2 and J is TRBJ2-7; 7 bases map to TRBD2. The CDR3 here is CASSLVGLGFHEQYF. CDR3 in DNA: TGTGCCAGCAGCTTAGTCGGACTAGGTTTCCACGAGCAGTACTTC.